The entry below describes one T cell receptor beta chain. The data were obtained in a study of T-cell reconstitution after alpha-beta-depleted transplantation in children. Researchers prepared the TCRbeta library using unique molecular identifiers, the study reports. TCRdb re-called the PCR reads with MiXCR, one entry per CDR3 protein. In the table there are nearly 550,000 distinct CDR3 sequences, 18% of which are singletons. The sample in question was PBMCs from the stem cell graft donor, obtained from the stem cell graft. This sequence was found in a human donor who donated a stem cell graft to a child with acute lymphoblastic leukemia.

The CDR3 DNA reads as TGTGCCGAAAGGGGGACAGTAGACAATGAGCAGTTCTTC. It is translated as CAERGTVDNEQFF. The chain couples TRBV7-9 to TRBJ2-1; 7 bases match TRBD1. V lost 11 bases and J lost 5; bases outside the gene matches: 9. Germline CDR1 reads SEHNR; CDR2 reads FQNEAQ (reference sequence). The CDR3 is 13 amino acids.